Listed below are T cell receptor beta chains from one sample, sequenced in a study of T cell repertoires in cytomegalovirus infection. From the reads, TCRdb called clonotypes with MiXCR, one entry per CDR3 protein. The sample contains 340,000 or so distinct CDR3 sequences, around 25% of which appear only once. The antigens these receptors bind are not known. The specimen was cultured PBMCs, collected from culture after CMV antigen stimulation. These TCRs come from a human donor in good health (CMV status not recorded). Some clones in this sample may be carry-over from other donors' samples. CDR3s leave out the opening cysteine and the closing phenylalanine or tryptophan. Where a row states a size, it is once, few, many or the class of an expanded clone; other rows omit it.

size,J,V,CDR3
many,TRBJ2-7,TRBV12-3/TRBV12-4,ASSSEGQGSSYEQY
.,TRBJ2-5,TRBV4-3,ASSQSGPGTSGTQETQY
.,TRBJ2-1,TRBV7-8,ASSYRVANDNEQF
many,TRBJ1-5,TRBV19,ASRQGQIQPQH
.,TRBJ2-6,TRBV7-9,ASSLEDGRLPPGANVLT
many,TRBJ2-7,TRBV12-3/TRBV12-4,ASRRQAYEQY
.,TRBJ2-2,TRBV12-3/TRBV12-4,ASSFAEGPVELF
many,TRBJ1-1,TRBV7-2,ASSLRQGRNAEAF
.,TRBJ2-1,TRBV4-3,ASSQDGGGSPYEQF
few,TRBJ2-5,TRBV28,ASSVRGTQY
.,TRBJ2-3,TRBV5-1,ASLGGNTDTQY
.,TRBJ2-1,TRBV29-1,SVNGLAASYNEQF
many,TRBJ2-1,TRBV7-2,ASRWDASNEQF
.,TRBJ2-1,TRBV7-2,ASRGAGSYNEQF
few,TRBJ2-6,TRBV4-3,ASSHDPNSGANVLT
many,TRBJ2-3,TRBV7-2,ASSLGTSVDTQY
.,TRBJ1-5,TRBV19,ASSIDRLVNQPQH
few,TRBJ2-1,TRBV14,ASSQLSGRAYNEQF
many,TRBJ2-7,TRBV7-2,ASSLGTRGYEQY
.,TRBJ2-3,TRBV10-3,AISASFTTDTQY
few,TRBJ2-1,TRBV6-2/TRBV6-3,ASRKFQGNNEQF
many,TRBJ1-1,TRBV7-2,ASSLRTLRKNTEAF
many,TRBJ1-5,TRBV7-2,ASSFTAGYGQPQH
few,TRBJ2-1,TRBV20-1,SARRAGGKLYNEQF
.,TRBJ2-2,TRBV30,ACQQGSQTGELF
many,TRBJ1-1,TRBV2,ASTENTEAF
many,TRBJ1-5,TRBV7-2,ASSVDNQPQH
.,TRBJ2-3,TRBV7-6,ASSSRSEGDSQY
.,TRBJ2-5,TRBV30,AWSVGEETQY
.,TRBJ2-3,TRBV6-5,ASSSTADTQY
many,TRBJ2-1,TRBV9,ASSSSGDSYNEQF
.,TRBJ1-1,TRBV6-6,ASSPPWTSNTEAF
.,TRBJ2-7,TRBV19,ASSIKGGSSYEQY
few,TRBJ2-5,TRBV24-1,ATSMGGETQY
.,TRBJ1-2,TRBV19,ASQSRRQGTYGYT
.,TRBJ1-6,TRBV4-3,ASRMSGQGNSPLH
many,TRBJ2-7,TRBV7-2,ASSLGSRELVYEQY
.,TRBJ2-3,TRBV6-2/TRBV6-3,ASSRLAGGIDTQY
.,TRBJ1-5,TRBV19,ASSIDVSQPQH
.,TRBJ1-1,TRBV7-9,ASSLEGNMNTEAF
many,TRBJ2-3,TRBV2,ASSEGWGEGTDTQY
few,TRBJ2-7,TRBV6-6,ASSPQDSVTLEQY
few,TRBJ2-7,TRBV10-3,AISDRYEQY
few,TRBJ2-1,TRBV5-4,ASGPNLAGGPLNEQF
.,TRBJ2-1,TRBV7-2,ASSLAGTSGITGEQF
many,TRBJ1-5,TRBV7-2,ASSFKGHGQPQH
few,TRBJ1-1,TRBV12-3/TRBV12-4,ASNQGREVAEAF
many,TRBJ1-6,TRBV4-3,ASSQAPGAPLH
.,TRBJ1-1,TRBV30,AWTRQDINTEAF
few,TRBJ2-3,TRBV4-1,ASSQATSGMADTQY
few,TRBJ2-1,TRBV7-9,ASSLNLAGDEQF
many,TRBJ2-5,TRBV7-2,ASSNPGSQETQY
few,TRBJ2-1,TRBV6-2/TRBV6-3,ASSYGGRAYNEQF
few,TRBJ2-1,TRBV27,ATLRDTSYNEQF
.,TRBJ2-5,TRBV7-2,ASSPRRGLETQY
.,TRBJ2-7,TRBV5-8,ASSLTREAATYEQY
.,TRBJ2-4,TRBV28,ASSSGGLAEIAKNIQY
.,TRBJ2-1,TRBV7-9,ASSEGGWLASYNEQF
.,TRBJ1-5,TRBV2,ASSEGGRRRNQPQH
.,TRBJ1-1,TRBV6-1,ASSEDRGRLGNTEAF